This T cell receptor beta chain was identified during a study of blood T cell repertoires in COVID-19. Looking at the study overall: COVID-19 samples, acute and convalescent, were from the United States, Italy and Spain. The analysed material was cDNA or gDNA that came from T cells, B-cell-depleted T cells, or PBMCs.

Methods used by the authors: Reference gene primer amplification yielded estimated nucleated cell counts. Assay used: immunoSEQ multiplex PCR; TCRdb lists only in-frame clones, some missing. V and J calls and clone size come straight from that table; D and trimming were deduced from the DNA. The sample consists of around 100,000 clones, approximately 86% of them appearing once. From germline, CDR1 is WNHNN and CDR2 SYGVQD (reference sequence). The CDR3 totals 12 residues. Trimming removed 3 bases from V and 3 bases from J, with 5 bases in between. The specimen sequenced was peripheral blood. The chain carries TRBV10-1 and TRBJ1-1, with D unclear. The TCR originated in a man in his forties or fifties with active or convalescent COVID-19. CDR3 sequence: CASSDQDTEAFF. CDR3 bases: TGCGCCAGCAGTGATCAGGACACTGAAGCTTTCTTT.